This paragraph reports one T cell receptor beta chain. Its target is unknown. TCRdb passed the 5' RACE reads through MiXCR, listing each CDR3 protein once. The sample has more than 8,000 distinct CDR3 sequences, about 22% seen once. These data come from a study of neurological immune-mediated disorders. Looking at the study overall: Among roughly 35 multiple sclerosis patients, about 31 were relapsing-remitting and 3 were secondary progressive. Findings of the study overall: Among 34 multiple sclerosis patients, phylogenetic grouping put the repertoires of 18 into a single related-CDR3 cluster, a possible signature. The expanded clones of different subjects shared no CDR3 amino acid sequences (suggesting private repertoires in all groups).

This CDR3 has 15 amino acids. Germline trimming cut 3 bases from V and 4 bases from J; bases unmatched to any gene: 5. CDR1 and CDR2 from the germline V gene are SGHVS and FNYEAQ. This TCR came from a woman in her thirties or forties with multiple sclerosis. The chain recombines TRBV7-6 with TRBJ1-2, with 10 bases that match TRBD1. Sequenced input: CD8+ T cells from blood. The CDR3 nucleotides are TGTGCCAGCAGCTTGGGACAGGGGCGTGTCTATGGCTACACCTTC. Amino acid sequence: CASSLGQGRVYGYTF. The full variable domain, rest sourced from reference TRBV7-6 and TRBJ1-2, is GAGVSQSPRYKVTKRGQDVALRCDPISGHVSLYWYRQALGQGPEFLTYFNYEAQQDKSGLPNDRFSAERPEGSISTLTIQRTEQRDSAMYRCASSLGQGRVYGYTFGSGTRLTVV.